The source of this T cell receptor beta chain is a study of blood T cells in healthy people across ages. Alongside a J-beta primer mix, a sample-barcoded 5' primer served in a second PCR lasting 7 to 11 cycles. The authors tagged each cDNA molecule using a template-switch adaptor with 12 random nucleotides. In TCRdb, the 5' RACE reads were re-called with MiXCR into one record per CDR3 protein. The sample lists approximately 800,000 distinct CDR3 sequences; 62% were seen once. Each sample yielded at least 6 million isolated PBMCs. With each sample, at least 5 micrograms of total RNA were extracted. The source is a man aged 25 to 45 in good health. Sequencing was done on a sample of blood.

DNA for the CDR3: TGTGCCAGCAGGGCGGACAGGGTTTCGACCCAGTACTTC. This gives the protein CASRADRVSTQYF. The chain carries TRBV3-1 and TRBJ2-5; 8 bases match TRBD1. In germline, CDR1 is LGHDT, CDR2 YNNKEL (reference sequence). The CDR3 is 13 residues long. With 6 bases clipped from V and 7 bases from J, the junction kept 7 bases outside the gene matches.